A selection of T cell receptor beta chains follows, all from one sample in a study of CD4 T cells in relation to SARS-CoV-2 and coronaviruses. The antigens these receptors bind are not known. The table came from immunoSEQ multiplex PCR; TCRdb's copy has only in-frame clones and leaves some out. The repertoire holds some 45,000 clones, around 79% seen once, with approximately 1.5% in the top ten. The specimen sequenced was naive CD4+ T cells from PBMCs, cultured in vitro. The receptors originated from an adult with COVID-19. CDR3s include the opening cysteine and the closing phenylalanine or tryptophan. The D gene is left open where the match is weak. Rows give clone size only sometimes, using once, few, many, or a class for an expanded clone.

TRBJ2-3,NA,TRBV7-9,NA,12,CASARSADTQYF,TGTGCCAGCGCCCGGTCAGCAGATACGCAGTATTTT
TRBJ2-3,NA,TRBV7-2,NA,14,CASSLAGHTDTQYF,TGTGCCAGCAGCTTAGCGGGGCACACAGATACGCAGTATTTT
TRBJ2-1,TRBD1,TRBV19,NA,15,CASTGQGASRNEQFF,TGTGCCAGTACGGGACAGGGGGCGTCTCGGAATGAGCAGTTCTTC
TRBJ2-2,NA,TRBV29-1,NA,12,CSVSTISGELFF,TGCAGCGTCTCCACCATTTCCGGGGAGCTGTTTTTT
TRBJ2-5,NA,TRBV7-3,NA,14,CASSLERVGGTQYF,TGTGCCAGCAGCTTAGAACGGGTGGGAGGGACCCAGTACTTC
TRBJ2-7,NA,TRBV7-2,NA,15,CASSLAVPPTYEQYF,TGTGCCAGCAGCTTAGCGGTCCCTCCTACATACGAGCAGTACTTC
TRBJ2-3,TRBD2,TRBV6-4,NA,16,CASSPGLAGPTDTQYF,TGTGCCAGCAGTCCGGGACTAGCGGGACCCACAGATACGCAGTATTTT
TRBJ2-3,NA,TRBV7-9,NA,14,CASSLVRTVDTQYF,TGTGCCAGCAGCTTAGTTAGAACAGTGGATACGCAGTATTTT
TRBJ1-5,TRBD1,TRBV6-5,NA,15,CASSRTGYSNQPQHF,TGTGCCAGCAGCCGGACAGGTTATAGCAATCAGCCCCAGCATTTT
TRBJ2-7,NA,TRBV27,once,15,CASSLLPTASYEQYF,TGTGCCAGCAGCCTGCTCCCGACAGCGAGCTACGAGCAGTACTTC
TRBJ1-2,TRBD1,TRBV27,NA,14,CASSPRTGAYGYTF,TGTGCCAGCAGTCCCCGGACAGGGGCCTATGGCTACACCTTC
TRBJ2-7,TRBD1,TRBV4-1,NA,15,CASSRRTGGIYEQYF,TGCGCCAGCAGCCGCAGGACAGGGGGCATCTACGAGCAGTACTTC
TRBJ1-2,TRBD1,TRBV29-1,NA,16,CSVEGDRGFSSYGYTF,TGCAGCGTTGAGGGGGACAGGGGATTCTCCTCCTATGGCTACACCTTC
TRBJ2-1,NA,TRBV7-8,NA,13,CASSLALAHEQFF,TGTGCCAGCAGCTTAGCACTAGCCCATGAGCAGTTCTTC
TRBJ1-6,NA,TRBV6-5,few,14,CASSMGVGHSPLHF,TGTGCCAGCAGTATGGGCGTGGGGCATTCACCCCTCCACTTT
TRBJ2-5,NA,TRBV11-2,NA,14,CASSLVGGGETQYF,TGTGCCAGCAGCTTAGTCGGGGGCGGAGAGACCCAGTACTTC
TRBJ2-7,TRBD1,TRBV30,NA,14,CAWGAGQGEYEQYF,TGTGCCTGGGGGGCGGGACAGGGTGAGTACGAGCAGTACTTC
TRBJ2-7,NA,TRBV27,NA,16,CASKPVEAGNLKEQYF,TGTGCCAGCAAACCAGTCGAGGCCGGGAACTTAAAAGAGCAGTACTTC
TRBJ1-4,NA,TRBV9,NA,15,CASSVRGTPNEKLFF,TGTGCCAGCAGCGTTCGAGGGACTCCTAATGAAAAACTGTTTTTT
TRBJ2-7,NA,TRBV6-2/TRBV6-3,NA,15,CASSIVGRVSYEQYF,TGTGCCAGCAGTATCGTCGGTCGGGTCTCCTACGAGCAGTACTTC
TRBJ2-2,TRBD1,TRBV10-3,few,15,CATNPGQGRTGELFF,TGTGCCACCAACCCGGGACAGGGACGCACCGGGGAGCTGTTTTTT
TRBJ2-5,NA,TRBV19,NA,13,CASSTHREQTQYF,TGTGCCAGTAGTACCCACAGGGAACAGACCCAGTACTTC
TRBJ2-6,NA,TRBV3-1/TRBV3-2,NA,15,CASSDTGLGANVLTF,TGTGCCAGCAGCGACACAGGGTTAGGGGCCAACGTCCTGACTTTC
TRBJ2-1,TRBD2,TRBV4-3,NA,17,CASSQQSPGLAVNEQFF,TGCGCCAGCAGCCAACAATCCCCGGGCCTAGCGGTCAATGAGCAGTTCTTC
TRBJ1-3,NA,TRBV7-9,NA,18,CASSLGIYTGSSGNTIYF,TGTGCCAGCAGCTTAGGTATCTATACGGGGTCCTCTGGAAACACCATATATTTT
TRBJ2-3,NA,TRBV27,NA,17,CASSLGWSSLSTDTQYF,TGTGCCAGCAGTTTAGGTTGGTCTAGCCTAAGCACAGATACGCAGTATTTT
TRBJ2-5,NA,TRBV6-5,NA,11,CASRQGETQYF,TGTGCCAGCAGACAGGGCGAGACCCAGTACTTC
TRBJ2-1,TRBD1,TRBV9,NA,15,CASSGRQGARNEQFF,TGTGCCAGCAGCGGAAGACAGGGGGCGCGGAATGAGCAGTTCTTC
TRBJ2-6,NA,TRBV9,NA,17,CASSAATETSGANVLTF,TGTGCCAGCAGCGCCGCGACCGAAACTTCTGGGGCCAACGTCCTGACTTTC
TRBJ1-3,NA,TRBV19,NA,13,CASSIDPGNTIYF,TGTGCCAGTAGTATAGATCCTGGAAACACCATATATTTT